The 7 T cell receptor beta chains in this list originate from one sample, sequenced in a study of T cell responses to AZD1222 COVID-19 vaccine. The assay was immunoSEQ multiplex PCR, and TCRdb's table has in-frame clones only and misses some. The repertoire holds 190,000 or so clones, with over 85% as singletons. The source material was peripheral blood, sampled 28 days after the second AZD1222 dose. The receptors shown here come from an adult who received the AZD1222 COVID-19 vaccine.

This clone is a singleton in its sample. This chain connects TRBV15 to TRBJ2-7, with 7 bases matching TRBD1. J gave up 3 bases and V 3 bases, and 8 bases lay outside the gene matches. This CDR3 contains 15 residues. From germline, CDR1 is LNHNV and CDR2 YYDKDF (reference sequence). Here the CDR3 DNA reads TGTGCCACCAGCAGTCCGGCAGGGGGAAACTACGAGCAGTACTTC. The encoded protein is CATSSPAGGNYEQYF.

The V call is TRBV15, the J call TRBJ1-3; D is undetermined. Germline loops: CDR1 LNHNV, CDR2 YYDKDF (reference sequence). The CDR3 extends over 15 amino acids. V was clipped by 0 bases and J by 6 bases, with 12 bases between them. The CDR3: CATSRDLSGSNTIYF. As DNA, the CDR3 is TGTGCCACCAGCAGAGATCTGTCTGGGTCAAACACCATATATTTT.

The rearrangement links TRBV18 to TRBJ2-7, with D possibly called TRBD1 or TRBD2 (6 bases each). In germline, CDR1 is KGHSH, CDR2 LQKENI. The CDR3 spans 15 residues. V lost 3 bases and J 2 bases, leaving 14 bases between the germline ends. The CDR3 region has the DNA TGTGCCAGCTCACCGGGTGCGGAGGGGGCCTACGAGCAGTACTTC. The encoded protein is CASSPGAEGAYEQYF.

The gene calls are TRBV2 and TRBJ1-2, with D hard to call. The CDR3 spans 12 residues. CDR1 and CDR2 from the germline V gene are SNHLY and FYNNEI. The germline V and J ends were trimmed by 8 bases and 7 bases, with 14 bases remaining between them. The CDR3 coding sequence is TGTGCCAGCGGTAATTCGGGGATTGGCTACACCTTC. It specifies CASGNSGIGYTF.

This chain uses TRBV19 with TRBJ1-1, with 10 bases fitting TRBD1. Germline CDR1 is LNHDA and CDR2 is SQIVND (reference sequence). V trimming: 5 bases; J trimming: 11 bases; junction bases outside the gene matches: 11. The CDR3 has 14 residues. CDR3 loop: CASSAGTGALGAFF. The DNA for the CDR3 is TGTGCCAGTAGTGCCGGGACAGGGGCTCTAGGGGCTTTCTTT.

V and J are TRBV19 and TRBJ1-5, with 9 bases matching TRBD1. CDR1 and CDR2 (germline): LNHDA, SQIVND (reference sequence). The CDR3 is 16 amino acids. V trimming: 3 bases; J trimming: 2 bases; junction bases outside the gene matches: 5. The DNA of the CDR3 is TGTGCCAGTAGTATCCGGGACAGGGCTGGCAATCAGCCCCAGCATTTT. As protein: CASSIRDRAGNQPQHF.

J is TRBJ2-1 and V is TRBV2, with D possibly being TRBD2 (6 bases). V was cut by 6 bases and J by 5 bases, with 11 bases left in between. Per the germline V gene, CDR1 is SNHLY and CDR2 is FYNNEI. This CDR3 is built from 13 residues. CDR3 residues: CASRGLGDNEQFF. CDR3 DNA sequence: TGTGCCAGCAGGGGACTTGGAGACAATGAGCAGTTCTTC.